Sequencing of this TCR beta chain was carried out in a study of metastatic and nonmetastatic thyroid tumors. For the study at large: The comparison covered peripheral blood and tumor or nodule tissue in malignant and benign thyroid patients.

There were no patients who had received any treatment before thyroid surgery. TCRdb re-processed the PCR reads through MiXCR. The repertoire holds 60,000 to 75,000 clones, with about 3.8% as singletons. On this clone itself: Its antigen is unidentified.

Between the trimmed V and J ends, which lost 3 bases and 3 bases, there was a span of 15 bases. The germline V gene has CDR1 DFQATT and CDR2 SNEGSKA (reference sequence). The CDR3 consists of 15 residues. Points from the study as a whole: Benign nodules were reported to have significantly lower TCR beta diversity than malignant thyroid tumors, in blood and tumor.

The TCR sequence derives from a female donor with papillary thyroid cancer or a benign thyroid nodule (not recorded which). Some clones in this sample may be carry-over from other donors' samples. The sequenced sample consisted of blood. The chain recombines TRBV20-1 with TRBJ1-5; D is unclear. The CDR3 region is CSASSGTVLNQPQHF. The CDR3 DNA reads TGCAGTGCTAGTTCCGGTACAGTCCTCAATCAGCCCCAGCATTTT.